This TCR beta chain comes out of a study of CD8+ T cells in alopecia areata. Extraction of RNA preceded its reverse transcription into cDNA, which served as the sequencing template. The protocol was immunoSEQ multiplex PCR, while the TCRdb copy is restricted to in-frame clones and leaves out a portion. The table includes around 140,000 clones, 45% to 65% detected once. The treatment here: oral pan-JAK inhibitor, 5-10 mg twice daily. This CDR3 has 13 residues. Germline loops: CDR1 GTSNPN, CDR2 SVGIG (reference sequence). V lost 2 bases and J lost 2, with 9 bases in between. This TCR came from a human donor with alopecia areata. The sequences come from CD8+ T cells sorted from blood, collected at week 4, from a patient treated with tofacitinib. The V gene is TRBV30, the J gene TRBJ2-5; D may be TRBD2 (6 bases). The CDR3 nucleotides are TGTGCCTGGAGTCCTGGGGGGCAAGAGACCCAGTACTTC. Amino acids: CAWSPGGQETQYF.